A selection of T cell receptor beta chains follows, all from one sample in a study of tumor-infiltrating lymphocytes in primary liver carcinoma. TCRdb independently ran MiXCR on the multiplex PCR reads; one entry per CDR3 protein. This table has 310,000 or so distinct CDR3 sequences, 58% appearing once. The sample was peripheral blood. These TCRs come from a woman aged 25 to 39 with primary liver carcinoma and hepatitis B virus infection. The CDR3 runs from the conserved cysteine through the conserved F or W.

TRBV12-3/TRBV12-4 | CASSLSSGRETQYF
TRBV11-2 | CASSDQTGLAGGETQYF
TRBV6-5 | CASNEPGRSYNEQFF
TRBV4-2 | CASSQDGSFGAITYEQYF
TRBV7-9 | CASSRNRVGDYEQYF
TRBV12-3/TRBV12-4 | CASTSSSGANVLTF
TRBV12-3/TRBV12-4 | CASSFRTGGTQETQHF
TRBV5-4 | CANSRTLAGVPYEQYF
TRBV5-5 | CASSHYSNQPQHF
TRBV6-1 | CATSAEATDTQYF
TRBV30 | CAWSVGNTGELFF
TRBV6-5 | CASSYSSKTGAMASYEQYF
TRBV7-9 | CASSQDGRGPNEKLFF
TRBV11-2 | CASSLGYGQETQYF
TRBV6-6 | CTSSLDRVGSPLHF
TRBV6-5 | CANSYSMGEVNTEAFF
TRBV6-6 | CASATRGQRF
TRBV6-7 | CASSYMLFRDRVLYEQYF
TRBV6-2/TRBV6-3 | CASSYFGTGTEAFF
TRBV4-1 | CASSHVTGGITDTQYF
TRBV11-2 | CARSISGTDTQYF
TRBV28 | CASSLSRTVNQPQHF
TRBV6-5 | CASSPDRLDGYTF
TRBV4-1 | CASSQVPQGGTNYGYTF
TRBV7-9 | CASSFMGVYNEQFF
TRBV13 | CASSFLSSPYNEQFF
TRBV11-2 | CASSPAAGVAETLYF
TRBV29-1 | CSVDLTWRNEQFF
TRBV11-2 | CARSFRRGTTYEQYF
TRBV6-1 | CASSGGDTQYF